This TCR beta chain was recorded in a study of cytomegalovirus exposure and HLA in healthy donors. The PCR made use of 60 Vbeta and 13 Jbeta primers. Produced via immunoSEQ multiplex PCR; TCRdb's table is partial and in-frame only. The sample lists 110,000 to 150,000 clones, around 85% occurring once. Trimming at V came to 4 bases and at J to 1 base, leaving 3 bases not matched to a gene. This CDR3 is 15 amino acids long. The germline V gene encodes CDR1 MNHEY and CDR2 SVGAGI. This receptor was identified in a female donor in good health and CMV-seronegative. Material: PBMCs. This chain uses TRBV6-5 with TRBJ1-5, with 8 bases lining up with TRBD1. DNA for the CDR3: TGTGCCAGCAGTTCGGACAGGGCCAGCAATCAGCCCCAGCATTTT. Residues: CASSSDRASNQPQHF.